This T cell receptor beta chain was captured in a study of PD-1 blockade in classical Hodgkin lymphoma. Regarding this clone: Its target is not known.

The assay was immunoSEQ multiplex PCR, and TCRdb's table has in-frame clones only and misses some. The sample holds just under 65,000 clones, more than 80% seen once. Overall study findings and caveats: There was a significant rise in CD4+ TCR diversity by C4D1, with no such rise for CD8+. Complete responders entered with baseline diversity on par with newly diagnosed patients, the results showed.

Time point reported: cycle 4 day 1 (C4D1), after less than seven weeks of nivolumab. After autologous stem cell transplantation all patients relapsed, and prior brentuximab vedotin exposure differed between cohorts. The sample was peripheral blood mononuclear cells (PBMCs), taken before the fourth cycle of nivolumab. This TCR was sampled from a human donor with classical Hodgkin lymphoma.

The CDR3 reads CASSYLGMGGETQYF. The CDR3 coding sequence is TGTGCCAGCAGTTACCTCGGAATGGGGGGGGAGACGCAGTATTTT. V and J are TRBV6-6 and TRBJ2-3; the match to TRBD2 covers 7 bases. The CDR3 totals 15 residues. Germline lookup yields CDR1 MNHNY and CDR2 SVGAGI (reference sequence). The V and J ends lost 2 bases and 9 bases, in that order; junction bases with no gene match: 11.